This T cell receptor beta chain stems from a study of T cell repertoires in cytomegalovirus infection. Study in general: Evidence of both CMV infection and a matching HLA type came from public TCR beta signatures. Study-wide points: Carriage of CMV together with the relevant HLA was identifiable through cumulative public TCR beta family frequency. In two of eight donors, the top clonotype was HLA-C-restricted CMV-specific.

TCRdb used MiXCR to reprocess the reads, holding one entry per CDR3 protein. The data contain hundreds of thousands of distinct CDR3 sequences, roughly a quarter of them seen just once; the ten biggest clones take up approximately 8.2%. CDR1 is SGHKS and CDR2 is YYEKEE in the germline V gene (reference sequence). The V gene lost 4 bases and the J gene lost 4 bases, with 18 bases spanning the gap. The CDR3 is 16 residues long. This clonotype was detected a few times. Antigen: not known. Sequences were obtained from CD8+ T cells from PBMCs. V and J are TRBV5-5 and TRBJ2-1, with D perhaps matching TRBD1 or TRBD2 (5 bases each). The receptor comes from a human donor in good health (CMV status not recorded). Some clones in this sample may be carry-over from other donors' samples. The CDR3 loop is CASSPGSGSRYNEQFF. Here the CDR3 DNA reads TGTGCCAGCAGCCCCGGATCAGGGAGTAGGTACAATGAGCAGTTCTTC.